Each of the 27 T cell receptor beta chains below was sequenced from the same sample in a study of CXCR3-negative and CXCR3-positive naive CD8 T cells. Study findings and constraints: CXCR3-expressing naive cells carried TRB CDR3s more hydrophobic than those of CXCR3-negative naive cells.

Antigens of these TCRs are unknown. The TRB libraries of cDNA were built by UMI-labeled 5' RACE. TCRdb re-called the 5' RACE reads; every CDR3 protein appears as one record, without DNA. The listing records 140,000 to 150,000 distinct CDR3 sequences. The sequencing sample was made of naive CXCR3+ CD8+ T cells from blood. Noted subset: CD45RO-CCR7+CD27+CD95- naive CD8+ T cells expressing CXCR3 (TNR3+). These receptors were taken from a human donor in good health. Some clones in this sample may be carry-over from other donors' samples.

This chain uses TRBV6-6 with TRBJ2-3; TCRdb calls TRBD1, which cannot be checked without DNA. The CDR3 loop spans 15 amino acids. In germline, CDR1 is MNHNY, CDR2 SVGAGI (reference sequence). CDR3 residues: CASSYFRESTDTQYF.

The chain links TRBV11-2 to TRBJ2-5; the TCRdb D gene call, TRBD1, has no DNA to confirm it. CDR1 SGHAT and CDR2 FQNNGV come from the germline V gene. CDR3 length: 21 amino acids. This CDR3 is CASSLVGSGQGVPKRQETQYF.

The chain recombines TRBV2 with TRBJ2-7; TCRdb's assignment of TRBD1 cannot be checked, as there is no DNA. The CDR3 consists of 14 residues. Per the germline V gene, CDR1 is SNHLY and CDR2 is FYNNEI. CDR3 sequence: CASSDGERGYEQYF. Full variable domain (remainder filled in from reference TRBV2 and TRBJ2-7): EPEVTQTPSHQVTQMGQEVILRCVPISNHLYFYWYRQILGQKVEFLVSFYNNEISEKSEIFDDQFSVERPDGSNFTLKIRSTKLEDSAMYFCASSDGERGYEQYFGPGTRLTVT.

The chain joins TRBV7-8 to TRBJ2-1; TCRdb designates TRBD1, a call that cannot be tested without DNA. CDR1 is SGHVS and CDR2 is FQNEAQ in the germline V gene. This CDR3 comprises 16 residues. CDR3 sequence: CASSLAGGGSYNEQFF.

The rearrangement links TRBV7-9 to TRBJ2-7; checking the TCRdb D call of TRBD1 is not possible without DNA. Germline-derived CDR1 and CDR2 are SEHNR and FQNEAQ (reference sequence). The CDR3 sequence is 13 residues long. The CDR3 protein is CASSSDRAHEQYF.

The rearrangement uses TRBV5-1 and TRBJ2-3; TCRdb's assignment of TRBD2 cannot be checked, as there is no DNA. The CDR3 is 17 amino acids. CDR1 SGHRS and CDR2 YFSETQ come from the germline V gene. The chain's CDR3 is CASSLTVTSGGGDTQYF.

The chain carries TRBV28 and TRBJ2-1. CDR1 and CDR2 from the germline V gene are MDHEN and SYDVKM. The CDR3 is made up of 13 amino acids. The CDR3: CASSLTRSNEQFF.

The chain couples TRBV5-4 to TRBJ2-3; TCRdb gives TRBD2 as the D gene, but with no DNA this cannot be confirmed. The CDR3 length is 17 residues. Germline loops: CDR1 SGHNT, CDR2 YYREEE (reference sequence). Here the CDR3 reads CASSLEPSGVRTDTQYF.

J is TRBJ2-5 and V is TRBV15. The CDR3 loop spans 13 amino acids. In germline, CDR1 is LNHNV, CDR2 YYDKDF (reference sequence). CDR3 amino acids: CATSAASQETQYF. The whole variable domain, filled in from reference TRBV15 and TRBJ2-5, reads DAMVIQNPRYQVTQFGKPVTLSCSQTLNHNVMYWYQQKSSQAPKLLFHYYDKDFNNEADTPDNFQSRRPNTSFCFLDIRSPGLGDTAMYLCATSAASQETQYFGPGTRLLVL.

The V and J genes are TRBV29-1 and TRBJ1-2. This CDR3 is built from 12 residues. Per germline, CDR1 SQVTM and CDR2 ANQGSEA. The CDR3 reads CSVVDSSYGYTF. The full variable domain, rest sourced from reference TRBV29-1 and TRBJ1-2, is SAVISQKPSRDICQRGTSLTIQCQVDSQVTMMFWYRQQPGQSLTLIATANQGSEATYESGFVIDKFPISRPNLTFSTLTVSNMSPEDSSIYLCSVVDSSYGYTFGSGTRLTVV.

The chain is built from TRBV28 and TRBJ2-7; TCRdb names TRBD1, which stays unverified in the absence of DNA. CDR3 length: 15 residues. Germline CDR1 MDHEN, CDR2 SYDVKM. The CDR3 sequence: CASSRGRLNSYEQYF.

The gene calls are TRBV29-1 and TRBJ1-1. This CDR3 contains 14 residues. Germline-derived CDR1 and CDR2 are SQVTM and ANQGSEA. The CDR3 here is CSVRLGSVNTEAFF. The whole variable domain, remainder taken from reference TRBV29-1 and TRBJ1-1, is SAVISQKPSRDICQRGTSLTIQCQVDSQVTMMFWYRQQPGQSLTLIATANQGSEATYESGFVIDKFPISRPNLTFSTLTVSNMSPEDSSIYLCSVRLGSVNTEAFFGQGTRLTVV.

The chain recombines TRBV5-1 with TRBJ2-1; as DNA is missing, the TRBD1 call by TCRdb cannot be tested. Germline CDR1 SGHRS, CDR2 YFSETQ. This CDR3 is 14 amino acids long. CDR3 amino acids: CASSPGSPEAEQFF.

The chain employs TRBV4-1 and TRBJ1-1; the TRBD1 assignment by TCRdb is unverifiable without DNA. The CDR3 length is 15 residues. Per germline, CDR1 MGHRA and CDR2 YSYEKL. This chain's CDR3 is CASSQAGAQITEAFF.

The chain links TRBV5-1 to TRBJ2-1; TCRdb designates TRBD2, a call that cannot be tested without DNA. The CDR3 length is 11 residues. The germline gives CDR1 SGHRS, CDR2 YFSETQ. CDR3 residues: CASSYGREQFF.

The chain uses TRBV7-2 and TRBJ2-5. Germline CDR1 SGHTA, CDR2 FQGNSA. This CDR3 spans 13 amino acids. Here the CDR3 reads CASSLYPQWTQYF. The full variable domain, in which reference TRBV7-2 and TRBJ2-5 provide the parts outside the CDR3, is GAGVSQSPSNKVTEKGKDVELRCDPISGHTALYWYRQSLGQGLEFLIYFQGNSAPDKSGLPSDRFSAERTGGSVSTLTIQRTQQEDSAVYLCASSLYPQWTQYFGPGTRLLVL.

The CDR3: CASSSNRGDNEQFF. The chain links TRBV5-1 to TRBJ2-1; TCRdb outputs TRBD1, but without DNA this stays unchecked. Germline values: CDR1 SGHRS, CDR2 YFSETQ. This CDR3 has 14 amino acids.

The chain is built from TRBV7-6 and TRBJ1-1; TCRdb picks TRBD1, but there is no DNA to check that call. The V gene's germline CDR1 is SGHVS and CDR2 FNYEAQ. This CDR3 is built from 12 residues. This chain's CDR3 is CASSHPGTEAFF.

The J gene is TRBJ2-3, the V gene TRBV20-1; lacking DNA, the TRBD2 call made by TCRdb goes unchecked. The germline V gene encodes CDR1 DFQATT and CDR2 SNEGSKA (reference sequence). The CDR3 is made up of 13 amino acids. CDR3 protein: CSASGGASDTQYF.

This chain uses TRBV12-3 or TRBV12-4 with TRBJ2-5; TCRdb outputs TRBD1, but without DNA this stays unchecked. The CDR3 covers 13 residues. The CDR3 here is CASRGQGGETQYF.

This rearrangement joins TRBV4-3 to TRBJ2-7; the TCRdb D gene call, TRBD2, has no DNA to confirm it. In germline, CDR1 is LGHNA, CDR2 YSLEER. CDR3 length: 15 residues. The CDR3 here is CASSQEGTRGDEQYF.

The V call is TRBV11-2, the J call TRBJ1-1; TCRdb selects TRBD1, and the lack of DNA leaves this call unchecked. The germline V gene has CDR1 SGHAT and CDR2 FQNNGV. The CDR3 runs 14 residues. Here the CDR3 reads CASSSGDSNTEAFF.

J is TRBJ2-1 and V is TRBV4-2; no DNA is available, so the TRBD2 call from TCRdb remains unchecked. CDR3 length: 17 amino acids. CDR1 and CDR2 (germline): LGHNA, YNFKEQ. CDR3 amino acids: CASSQERLAGGHNEQFF.

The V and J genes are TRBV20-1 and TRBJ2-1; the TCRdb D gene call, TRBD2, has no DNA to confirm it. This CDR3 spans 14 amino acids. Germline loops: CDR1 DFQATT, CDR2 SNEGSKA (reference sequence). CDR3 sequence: CSAPRGRGGSEQFF.

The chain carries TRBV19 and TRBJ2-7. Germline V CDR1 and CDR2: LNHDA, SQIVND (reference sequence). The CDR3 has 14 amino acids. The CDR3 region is CASSPLEHSYEQYF.

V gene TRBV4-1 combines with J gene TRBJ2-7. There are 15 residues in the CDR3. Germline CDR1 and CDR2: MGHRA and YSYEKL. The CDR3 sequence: CASSQSTSSIYEQYF.

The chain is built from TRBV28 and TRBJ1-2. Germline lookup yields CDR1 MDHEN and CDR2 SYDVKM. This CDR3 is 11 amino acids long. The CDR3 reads CASSFNYGYTF.